The TCR beta chain under discussion was sequenced for a study of cytomegalovirus exposure and HLA in healthy donors. Study results and caveats: TCR beta V- and J-gene trimming, according to a later analysis, was linked to a missense DCLRE1C variant. Reportedly, fewer N-insertions than the 666-donor mean appeared in an Asian-associated ancestry cluster in a later analysis.

V lost 3 bases and J lost 2; bases outside the gene matches: 8. This CDR3 region has 15 residues. Germline V lookup: CDR1 SGHRS, CDR2 YFSETQ. The primer mix had 60 Vbeta and 13 Jbeta primers. Profiled with immunoSEQ multiplex PCR; TCRdb holds only in-frame clones, not every one. This sample's clone table lists about 88,000 clones. Concerning this clone itself: Its specificity is unknown.

The sample comprised PBMCs. The sequence was collected from a girl aged 5-17 years in good health and CMV-seropositive. The chain employs TRBV5-1 and TRBJ2-7; 7 bases map to TRBD1. The CDR3 reads CASSSLPGQAYEQYF. The CDR3 coding sequence is TGCGCCAGCAGCTCTCTACCTGGACAGGCCTACGAGCAGTACTTC.